This entry concerns a single T cell receptor beta chain. Produced via immunoSEQ multiplex PCR; TCRdb's table is partial and in-frame only. The sample yields about 120,000 clones, less than 90% seen once. These data are taken from a study of blood T cell repertoires in COVID-19. V shed 2 bases and J 4 bases; nucleotides not matched to a gene: 5. Per the germline V gene, CDR1 is ENHRY and CDR2 is SYGVKD. The CDR3 runs to 16 residues. Sequenced sample: peripheral blood. The chain uses TRBV10-3 and TRBJ2-5; 12 positions agree with TRBD1. The sequence was obtained from a woman aged 80 or over with acute or convalescent COVID-19. CDR3 sequence: CAISERGQGARETQYF. As DNA, the CDR3 is TGTGCCATCAGTGAGCGGGGACAGGGGGCTCGAGAGACCCAGTACTTC.